Listed here are 21 T cell receptor beta chains from one sample, sequenced in a study of cytomegalovirus exposure and HLA in healthy donors. Primers: 60 Vbeta forward and 13 Jbeta reverse. TCRdb's table, derived via immunoSEQ multiplex PCR, lists solely in-frame clones and lacks some. This table holds approximately 100,000 clones, approximately 80% found once. Sequencing used PBMCs. All receptors derive from a woman in her 40s in good health and CMV-seropositive.

The sample holds a few counts of this clone. The chain recombines TRBV5-4 with TRBJ2-3, with 12 bases matching TRBD2. V gave up 4 bases and J gave up 4 bases; unmatched junction bases: 4. The CDR3 contains 15 residues. Germline V gene lookup returns CDR1 SGHNT and CDR2 YYREEE (reference sequence). DNA for the CDR3: TGTGCCAGCAGCCCTAGCGGGGGGGCTTCAGATACGCAGTATTTT. This sequence encodes CASSPSGGASDTQYF. Full variable domain (outside the CDR3, taken from reference TRBV5-4 and TRBJ2-3): ETGVTQSPTHLIKTRGQQVTLRCSSQSGHNTVSWYQQALGQGPQFIFQYYREEENGRGNFPPRFSGLQFPNYSSELNVNALELDDSALYLCASSPSGGASDTQYFGPGTRLTVL.

This rearrangement joins TRBV28 to TRBJ2-4, with 10 bases aligning to TRBD1. CDR3 length: 14 residues. Trimming removed 5 bases from V and 6 bases from J; junction bases left unmatched: 4. The germline CDR1 and CDR2 sequences are MDHEN and SYDVKM. CDR3 loop: CASSPGTGVNIQYF. The CDR3 DNA is TGTGCCAGCAGTCCCGGGACAGGGGTAAACATTCAGTACTTC.

The J gene is TRBJ2-2, the V gene TRBV30, with 7 bases lining up with TRBD1. This CDR3 is 11 amino acids long. The V gene's germline CDR1 is GTSNPN and CDR2 SVGIG (reference sequence). The trim removed 5 bases at V and 8 bases at J, leaving 2 bases unmatched. The CDR3 spells CAWDRVGELFF. The CDR3 DNA sequence: TGTGCCTGGGACAGGGTTGGGGAGCTGTTTTTT. The full variable domain, with the rest looked up from reference TRBV30 and TRBJ2-2, is SQTIHQWPATLVQPVGSPLSLECTVEGTSNPNLYWYRQAAGRGLQLLFYSVGIGQISSEVPQNLSASRPQDRQFILSSKKLLLSDSGFYLCAWDRVGELFFGEGSRLTVL.

This chain uses TRBV5-6 with TRBJ1-1, with D hard to call. Between the trimmed V and J ends, which lost 4 bases and 4 bases, there was a span of 11 bases. This CDR3 contains 13 residues. From germline, CDR1 is SGHDT and CDR2 YYEEEE. The CDR3 nucleotides read TGTGCCAGCAGCCGGGAGGAAGGCACTGAAGCTTTCTTT. Amino acid sequence: CASSREEGTEAFF.

The chain couples TRBV5-1 to TRBJ1-1; maybe TRBD1 (6 bases). The CDR3 is 13 amino acids. CDR1 is SGHRS and CDR2 is YFSETQ in the germline V gene. Trimming took off 2 bases at V and 5 bases at J, with 10 bases between the two ends. DNA of the CDR3: TGCGCCAGCAGCTTTACAGGGCTTACTGAAGCTTTCTTT. The encoded protein is CASSFTGLTEAFF.

The genes are TRBV28 and TRBJ2-6, with 8 bases aligning to TRBD1. The V and J ends lost 5 bases and 0 bases, in that order; junction bases with no gene match: 18. The germline CDR1 and CDR2 sequences are MDHEN and SYDVKM. CDR3 length: 21 amino acids. The CDR3 DNA reads TGTGCCAGCAGTCTCAGCGCCACGTGGGACAGGCCTTACTCTGGGGCCAACGTCCTGACTTTC. Translated, it gives CASSLSATWDRPYSGANVLTF.

The chain recombines TRBV29-1 with TRBJ1-4, with TRBD1 matching over 7 bases. CDR3 length: 15 amino acids. V shed 2 bases, J shed 3 bases, and the junction held 6 bases outside the gene matches. Germline-derived CDR1 and CDR2 are SQVTM and ANQGSEA. For the CDR3, the DNA is TGCAGCGTTGAAAAGTGGGGGACAGCTAATGAAAAACTGTTTTTT. It translates to CSVEKWGTANEKLFF.

The V call is TRBV6-5, the J call TRBJ1-1; no definite D call. There are 13 residues in the CDR3. V gave up 7 bases and J gave up 0 bases, with 9 bases separating them. Germline V gene sequence: CDR1 MNHEY, CDR2 SVGAGI. CDR3 nucleotide sequence: TGTGCCAGCACCAGAGGGATGAACACTGAAGCTTTCTTT. It yields the protein CASTRGMNTEAFF.

This clone turned up a few times. This rearrangement joins TRBV7-8 to TRBJ2-1; 7 bases agree with TRBD2. Unmatched junction bases numbered 13, after V lost 1 base and J lost 7 bases. CDR3 length: 17 residues. CDR1 and CDR2 from the germline V gene are SGHVS and FQNEAQ. CDR3 DNA sequence: TGTGCCAGCAGCTTAGAGCGGACTCCGCGGGGGAGAAATGAGCAGTTCTTC. Residues: CASSLERTPRGRNEQFF.

The rearrangement uses TRBV30 and TRBJ1-2, with D possibly matching TRBD1 (5 bases). Trimming removed 1 base at V and 4 bases at J, with 19 bases between. CDR3 length: 16 residues. Looked up from germline, CDR1 is GTSNPN and CDR2 is SVGIG (reference sequence). CDR3 sequence reads: CAWSAFSLGGLYGYTF. The CDR3 DNA reads as TGTGCCTGGAGTGCCTTTTCTTTGGGGGGACTCTATGGCTACACCTTC.

This clone was seen more than once but under ten times. This chain links TRBV5-6 with TRBJ1-4; 9 nucleotides match TRBD1. J was trimmed by 8 bases and V by 0 bases; bases with no gene match: 8. The CDR3 runs 16 residues. Germline V gene sequence: CDR1 SGHDT, CDR2 YYEEEE. The CDR3 nucleotides are TGTGCCAGCAGCTTGGCTGCGGGACAGGGAGGGGAAAAACTGTTTTTT. Amino acid sequence: CASSLAAGQGGEKLFF.

The chain couples TRBV5-1 to TRBJ1-4; tentative D call: TRBD1 (6 bases). Trimming shortened V by 4 bases and J by 8 bases, and 15 bases separated the two germline ends. Germline V gene data show CDR1 as SGHRS and CDR2 as YFSETQ. The CDR3 sequence is 14 residues long. The DNA for the CDR3 is TGCGCCAGCAGCCCCGGGACACAGAGGGAAAAACTGTTTTTT. This translates into CASSPGTQREKLFF.

The chain uses TRBV2 and TRBJ1-1; D might be TRBD1 (6 bases). CDR3 length equals 14 residues. Germline loops: CDR1 SNHLY, CDR2 FYNNEI. V was trimmed by 7 bases and J by 6 bases, leaving 18 bases between them. The CDR3 spells CASTTRTGTSEAFF. DNA for the CDR3: TGTGCCAGCACCACTAGAACAGGGACCTCTGAAGCTTTCTTT.

The chain couples TRBV30 to TRBJ2-7, with D maybe TRBD2 (5 bases). The CDR3 has 14 amino acids. Germline assignment: CDR1 GTSNPN and CDR2 SVGIG (reference sequence). V lost 0 bases and J 2 bases, leaving 11 bases between the germline ends. CDR3 coding DNA: TGTGCCTGGAGTGTACGGCCGGGAACCTACGAGCAGTACTTC. It yields the protein CAWSVRPGTYEQYF. The full variable domain, with the rest looked up from reference TRBV30 and TRBJ2-7, is SQTIHQWPATLVQPVGSPLSLECTVEGTSNPNLYWYRQAAGRGLQLLFYSVGIGQISSEVPQNLSASRPQDRQFILSSKKLLLSDSGFYLCAWSVRPGTYEQYFGPGTRLTVT.

The J gene is TRBJ2-5, the V gene TRBV30; tentative D call: TRBD1 (6 bases). The V end lost 0 bases, the J end lost 6 bases, and 8 bases lay between the germline ends. The CDR3 runs to 12 residues. Per the germline V gene, CDR1 is GTSNPN and CDR2 is SVGIG (reference sequence). The CDR3 reads CAWSVQGQTQYF. The CDR3 DNA sequence: TGTGCCTGGAGTGTCCAGGGGCAGACCCAGTACTTC.

The table lists this clone with a count of one. The V and J genes are TRBV5-4 and TRBJ1-2; TRBD1 aligns across 8 bases. V shed 0 bases, J shed 6 bases, and the junction held 4 bases outside the gene matches. Germline CDR1 is SGHNT and CDR2 is YYREEE (reference sequence). The CDR3 contains 14 residues. The CDR3 region is CASSLGTGKNGYTF. As DNA, the CDR3 is TGTGCCAGCAGCTTGGGGACAGGGAAGAATGGCTACACCTTC.

The genes are TRBV30 and TRBJ1-3, with TRBD1 as a possible D gene (5 bases). There are 16 residues in the CDR3. V was clipped by 2 bases and J by 4 bases, with 18 bases between them. The germline gives CDR1 GTSNPN, CDR2 SVGIG (reference sequence). CDR3 DNA: TGTGCCTGGAGTTCTGGGGCTAGGGTAGGAGGAAACACCATATATTTT. It is translated as CAWSSGARVGGNTIYF.

This clone was found once. The CDR3 loop reads CASSEQRLIFYGYTF. CDR3 nucleotide sequence: TGTGCCAGCAGTGAACAGAGACTAATATTCTATGGCTACACCTTC. The rearrangement uses TRBV6-1 and TRBJ1-2; D remains unclear. Trimming removed 2 bases at V and 4 bases at J, with 14 bases between. The V gene's germline CDR1 is MNHNS and CDR2 SASEGT. The CDR3 has 15 amino acids.

The chain couples TRBV5-5 to TRBJ1-5, with TRBD1 as a possible D gene (6 bases). CDR1 and CDR2 from the germline V gene are SGHKS and YYEKEE (reference sequence). The V gene lost 4 bases and the J gene lost 0 bases, with 17 bases spanning the gap. The CDR3 sequence is 17 residues long. CDR3 nucleotide sequence: TGTGCCAGCAGCGCCAACGCCGGGACAATTAGCAATCAGCCCCAGCATTTT. Residues: CASSANAGTISNQPQHF.

The chain is built from TRBV4-1 and TRBJ1-2; D is ambiguous. The CDR3 is 16 residues long. Trimming removed 1 base at V and 6 bases at J, with 18 bases between. Germline CDR1 reads MGHRA; CDR2 reads YSYEKL. The CDR3 region is CASSQVGRGGRDGYTF. CDR3 DNA sequence: TGCGCCAGCAGCCAAGTAGGGAGAGGAGGGCGGGATGGCTACACCTTC.

Remarks on this clone: One end of the junction fails to match germline, which may point to a read error. The chain has TRBV7-9 and TRBJ1-4; D is possibly TRBD1 (6 bases). Germline assignment: CDR1 SEHNR and CDR2 FQNEAQ (reference sequence). The CDR3 is 16 amino acids. For the CDR3, the DNA is TGTTCCAGCAGCTTATCCCAGGGGCTTCTACGGGAAAAACTGTTTTTT. As protein: CSSSLSQGLLREKLFF.